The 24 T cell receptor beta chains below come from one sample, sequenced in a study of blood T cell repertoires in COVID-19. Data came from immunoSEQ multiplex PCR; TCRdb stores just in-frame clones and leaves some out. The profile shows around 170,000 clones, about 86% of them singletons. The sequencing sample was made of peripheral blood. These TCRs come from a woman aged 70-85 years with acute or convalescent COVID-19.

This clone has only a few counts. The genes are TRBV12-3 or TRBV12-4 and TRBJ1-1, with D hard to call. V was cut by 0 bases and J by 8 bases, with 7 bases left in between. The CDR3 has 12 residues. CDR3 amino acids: CASSLAYKEAFF. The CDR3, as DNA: TGTGCCAGCAGTTTAGCCTATAAAGAAGCTTTCTTT.

CDR3 DNA sequence: TGTGCCTGGGGCCGACAGGGTATGGGTGAGCAGTACTTC. Protein: CAWGRQGMGEQYF. The V gene is TRBV30, the J gene TRBJ2-7; 7 nucleotides align to TRBD1. J was trimmed by 7 bases and V by 5 bases; bases with no gene match: 11. There are 13 residues in the CDR3. Germline CDR1 is GTSNPN and CDR2 is SVGIG (reference sequence).

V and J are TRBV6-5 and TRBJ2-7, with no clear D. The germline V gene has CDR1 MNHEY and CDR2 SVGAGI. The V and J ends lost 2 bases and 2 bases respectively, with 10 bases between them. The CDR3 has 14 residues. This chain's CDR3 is CASSYATRTYEQYF. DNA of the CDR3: TGTGCCAGCAGTTACGCGACACGAACCTACGAGCAGTACTTC.

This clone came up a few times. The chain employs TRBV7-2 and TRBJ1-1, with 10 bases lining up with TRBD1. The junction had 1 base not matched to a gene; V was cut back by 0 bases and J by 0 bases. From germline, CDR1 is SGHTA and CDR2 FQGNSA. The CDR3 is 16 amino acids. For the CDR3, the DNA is TGTGCCAGCAGCTTAGCGGGACAGGGGTTGAACACTGAAGCTTTCTTT. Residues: CASSLAGQGLNTEAFF. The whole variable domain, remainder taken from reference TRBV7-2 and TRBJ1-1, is GAGVSQSPSNKVTEKGKDVELRCDPISGHTALYWYRQSLGQGLEFLIYFQGNSAPDKSGLPSDRFSAERTGGSVSTLTIQRTQQEDSAVYLCASSLAGQGLNTEAFFGQGTRLTVV.

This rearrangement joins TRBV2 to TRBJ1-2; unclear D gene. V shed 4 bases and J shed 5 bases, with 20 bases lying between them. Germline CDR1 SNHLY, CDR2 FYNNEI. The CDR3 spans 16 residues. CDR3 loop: CASSVNRRPIIYGYTF. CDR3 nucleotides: TGTGCCAGCAGTGTTAACAGAAGACCGATAATATATGGCTACACCTTC.

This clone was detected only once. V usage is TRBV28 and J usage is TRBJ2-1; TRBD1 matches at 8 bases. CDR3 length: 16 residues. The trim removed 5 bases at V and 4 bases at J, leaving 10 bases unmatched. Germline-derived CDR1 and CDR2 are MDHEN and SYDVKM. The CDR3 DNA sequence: TGTGCCAGCAGTCCCGCAGGGGGCGAAAGGTACAATGAGCAGTTCTTC. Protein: CASSPAGGERYNEQFF.

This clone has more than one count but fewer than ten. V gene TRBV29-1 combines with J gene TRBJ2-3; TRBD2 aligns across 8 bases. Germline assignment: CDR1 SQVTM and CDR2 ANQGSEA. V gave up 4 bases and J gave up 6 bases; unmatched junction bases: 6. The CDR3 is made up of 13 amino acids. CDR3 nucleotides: TGCAGCGTTGTCCTGGGACTAGAGGATACGCAGTATTTT. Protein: CSVVLGLEDTQYF.

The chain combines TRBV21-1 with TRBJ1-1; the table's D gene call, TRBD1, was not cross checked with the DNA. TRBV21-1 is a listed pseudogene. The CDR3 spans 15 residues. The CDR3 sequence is CASNGEPTGNTEAFF. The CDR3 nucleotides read TGTGCCAGCAACGGGGAACCGACAGGGAACACTGAAGCTTTCTTT.

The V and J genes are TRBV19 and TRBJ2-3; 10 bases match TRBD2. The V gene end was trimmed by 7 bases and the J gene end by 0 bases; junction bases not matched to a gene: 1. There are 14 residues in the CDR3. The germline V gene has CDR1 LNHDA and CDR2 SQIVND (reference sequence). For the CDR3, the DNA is TGTGCCAGTAAGACTAGCGGGAGCACAGATACGCAGTATTTT. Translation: CASKTSGSTDTQYF.

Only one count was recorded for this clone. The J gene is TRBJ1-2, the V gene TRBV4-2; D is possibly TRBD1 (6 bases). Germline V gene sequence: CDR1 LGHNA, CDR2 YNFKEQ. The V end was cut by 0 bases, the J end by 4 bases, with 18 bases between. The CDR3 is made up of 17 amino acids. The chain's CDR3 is CASSQEGTGPAGYGYTF. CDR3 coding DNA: TGTGCCAGCAGCCAAGAAGGCACAGGGCCAGCTGGCTATGGCTACACCTTC.

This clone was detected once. This chain's CDR3 is CASSKTGPGTYEQYF. The CDR3 nucleotides read TGTGCCAGCAGTAAAACAGGGCCCGGAACCTACGAGCAGTACTTC. The rearrangement links TRBV7-9 to TRBJ2-7; possible D gene TRBD1, 6 bases. Trimming stripped 6 bases from V and 2 bases from J, with 17 bases between. The CDR3 runs 15 residues. CDR1 and CDR2 (germline): SEHNR, FQNEAQ (reference sequence).

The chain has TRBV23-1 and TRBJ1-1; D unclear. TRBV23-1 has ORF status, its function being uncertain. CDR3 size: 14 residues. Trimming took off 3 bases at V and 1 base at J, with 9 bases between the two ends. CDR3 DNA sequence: TGCGCCAGCAGTCATGAGACACAGAACACTGAAGCTTTCTTT. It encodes CASSHETQNTEAFF.

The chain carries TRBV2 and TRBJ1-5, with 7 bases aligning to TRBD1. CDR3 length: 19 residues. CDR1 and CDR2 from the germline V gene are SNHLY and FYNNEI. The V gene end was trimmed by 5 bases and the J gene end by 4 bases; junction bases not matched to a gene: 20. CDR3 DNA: TGTGCCAGCAGTTCCTCGGAGGTCAGGGGGGTGAGAAGGAATCAGCCCCAGCATTTT. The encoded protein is CASSSSEVRGVRRNQPQHF.

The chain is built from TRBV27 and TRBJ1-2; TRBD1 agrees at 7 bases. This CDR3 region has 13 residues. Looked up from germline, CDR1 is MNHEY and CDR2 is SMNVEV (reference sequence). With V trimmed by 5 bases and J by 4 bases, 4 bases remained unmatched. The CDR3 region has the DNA TGTGCCAGCAGTCTGACAGGGATCTATGGCTACACCTTC. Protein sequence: CASSLTGIYGYTF.

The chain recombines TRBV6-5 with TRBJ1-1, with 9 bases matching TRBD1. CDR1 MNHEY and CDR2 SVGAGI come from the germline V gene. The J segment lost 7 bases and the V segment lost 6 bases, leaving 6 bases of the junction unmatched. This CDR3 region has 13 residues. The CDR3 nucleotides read TGTGCCAGCAGAAATACAGGGGGCAATGAAGCTTTCTTT. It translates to CASRNTGGNEAFF.

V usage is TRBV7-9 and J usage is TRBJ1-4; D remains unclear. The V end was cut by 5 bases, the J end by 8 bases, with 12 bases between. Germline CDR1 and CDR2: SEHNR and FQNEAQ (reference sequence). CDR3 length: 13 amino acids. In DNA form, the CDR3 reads TGTGCCAGCAGCCGCCTCGAGCGGGAAAAACTGTTTTTT. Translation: CASSRLEREKLFF.

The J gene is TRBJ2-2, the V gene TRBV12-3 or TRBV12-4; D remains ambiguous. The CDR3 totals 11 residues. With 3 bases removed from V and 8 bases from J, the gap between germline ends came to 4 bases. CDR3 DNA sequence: TGTGCCAGCAGTTTTGAGGGGGAGCTGTTTTTT. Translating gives CASSFEGELFF.

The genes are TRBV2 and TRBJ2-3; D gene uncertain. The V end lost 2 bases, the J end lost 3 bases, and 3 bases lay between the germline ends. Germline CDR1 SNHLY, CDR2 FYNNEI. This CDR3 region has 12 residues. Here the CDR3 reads CASSEQTDTQYF. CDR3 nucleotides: TGTGCCAGCAGTGAACAGACAGATACGCAGTATTTT.

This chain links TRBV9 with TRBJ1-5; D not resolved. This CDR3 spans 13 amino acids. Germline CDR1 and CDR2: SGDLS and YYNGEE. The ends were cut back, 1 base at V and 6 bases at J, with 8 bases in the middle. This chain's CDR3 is CASSVNSGQPQHF. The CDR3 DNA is TGTGCCAGCAGCGTAAACTCGGGTCAGCCCCAGCATTTT.

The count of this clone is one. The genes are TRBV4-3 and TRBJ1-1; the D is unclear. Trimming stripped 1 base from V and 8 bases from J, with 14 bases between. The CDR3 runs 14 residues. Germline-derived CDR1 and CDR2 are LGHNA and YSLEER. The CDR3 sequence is CASSQVGRKLEAFF. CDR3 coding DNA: TGCGCCAGCAGCCAAGTTGGTAGAAAGCTCGAAGCTTTCTTT.

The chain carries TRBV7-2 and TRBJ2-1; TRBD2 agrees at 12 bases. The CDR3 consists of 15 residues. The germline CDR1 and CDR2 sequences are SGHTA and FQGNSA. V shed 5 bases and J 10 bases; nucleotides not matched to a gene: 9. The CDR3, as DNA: TGTGCCAGCAGCCCACTAGCGGGGGGCCAGGTAGAGCAGTTCTTC. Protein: CASSPLAGGQVEQFF. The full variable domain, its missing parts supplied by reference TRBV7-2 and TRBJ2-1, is GAGVSQSPSNKVTEKGKDVELRCDPISGHTALYWYRQSLGQGLEFLIYFQGNSAPDKSGLPSDRFSAERTGGSVSTLTIQRTQQEDSAVYLCASSPLAGGQVEQFFGPGTRLTVL.

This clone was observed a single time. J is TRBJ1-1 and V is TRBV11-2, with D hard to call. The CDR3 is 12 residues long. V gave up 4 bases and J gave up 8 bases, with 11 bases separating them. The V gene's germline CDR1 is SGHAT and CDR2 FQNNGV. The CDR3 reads CASSSEGSEAFF. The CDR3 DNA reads TGTGCCAGCAGCTCGGAGGGCAGCGAAGCTTTCTTT.

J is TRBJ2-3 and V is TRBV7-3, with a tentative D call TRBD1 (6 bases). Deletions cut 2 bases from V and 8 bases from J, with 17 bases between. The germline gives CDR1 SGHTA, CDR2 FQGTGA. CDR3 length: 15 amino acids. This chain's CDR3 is CASSLSITGLGTQYF. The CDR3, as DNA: TGTGCCAGCAGCTTATCAATTACAGGGCTGGGTACGCAGTATTTT.

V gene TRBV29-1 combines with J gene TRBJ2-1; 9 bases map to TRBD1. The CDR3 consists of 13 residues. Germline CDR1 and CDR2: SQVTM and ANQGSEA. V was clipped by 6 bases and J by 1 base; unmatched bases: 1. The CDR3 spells CSVDRGSYNEQFF. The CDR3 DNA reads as TGCAGCGTGGACAGGGGTTCCTACAATGAGCAGTTCTTC.